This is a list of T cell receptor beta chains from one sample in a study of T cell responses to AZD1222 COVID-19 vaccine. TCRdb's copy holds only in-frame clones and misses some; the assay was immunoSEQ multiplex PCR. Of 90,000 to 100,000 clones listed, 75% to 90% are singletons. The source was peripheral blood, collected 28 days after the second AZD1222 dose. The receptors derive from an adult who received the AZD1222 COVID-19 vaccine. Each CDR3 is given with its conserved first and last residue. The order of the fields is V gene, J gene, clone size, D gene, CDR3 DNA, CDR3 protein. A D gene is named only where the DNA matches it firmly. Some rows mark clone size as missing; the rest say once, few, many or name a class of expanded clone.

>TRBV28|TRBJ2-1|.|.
TGTGCCAGCAGTTTATTCCACGAGCAGTTCTTC
CASSLFHEQFF
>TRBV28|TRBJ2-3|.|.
TGTGCCAGCAGTTTTCGCGGGTCTAGCACAGATACGCAGTATTTT
CASSFRGSSTDTQYF
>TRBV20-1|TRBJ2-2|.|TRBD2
TGCAGTGCTAGTAGCCTAGCGGGAGTCGAGACCGGGGAGCTGTTTTTT
CSASSLAGVETGELFF
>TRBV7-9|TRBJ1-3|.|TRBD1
TGTGCCAGCAGCTTGTGGACAGGGATGGACACCATATATTTT
CASSLWTGMDTIYF
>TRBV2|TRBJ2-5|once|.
TGTGCCAGCAGGCCGGAAGAGACCCAGTACTTC
CASRPEETQYF
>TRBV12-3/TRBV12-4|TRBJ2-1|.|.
TGTGCCAGCAGTGCGCTCCATGAGCAGTTCTTC
CASSALHEQFF
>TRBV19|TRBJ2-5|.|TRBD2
TGTGCCAGTAGTCCGGGAGGCGGGGAGACCCAGTACTTC
CASSPGGGETQYF
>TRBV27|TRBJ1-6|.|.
TGTGCCAGCAGTCCGGGTGGCGGGGAGGGTTTAGATTCACCCCTCCACTTT
CASSPGGGEGLDSPLHF
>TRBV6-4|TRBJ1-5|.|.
TGTGCCAGCACAAGGATCTCTTATAGCAATCAGCCCCAGCATTTT
CASTRISYSNQPQHF
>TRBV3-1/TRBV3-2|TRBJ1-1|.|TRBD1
TGTGCCAGCAGACTTCTGACAGGGGGCTTGACTGAAGCTTTCTTT
CASRLLTGGLTEAFF
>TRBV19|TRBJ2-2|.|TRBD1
TGTGCCAGTAGTAAAGGGGGCTCCGCCACCGGGGAGCTGTTTTTT
CASSKGGSATGELFF
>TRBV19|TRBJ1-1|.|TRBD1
TGTGCCAGTAGTATTGGGGGACAGGTTCTTGGTGAAGCTTTCTTT
CASSIGGQVLGEAFF
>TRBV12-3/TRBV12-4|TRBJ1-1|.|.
TGTGCCAGCAGTTTTGTGGGCACTGAAGCTTTCTTT
CASSFVGTEAFF
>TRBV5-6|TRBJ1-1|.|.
TGTGCCAGCAGTCCCACCGGGGGGAACACTGAAGCTTTCTTT
CASSPTGGNTEAFF
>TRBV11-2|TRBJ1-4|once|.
TGTGCCAGCAGCCGAGGGCTCTCTGGGGAAAAACTGTTTTTT
CASSRGLSGEKLFF
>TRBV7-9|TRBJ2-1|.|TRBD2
TGTGCCAGCAGCTCCCTAACTAGCGGGAGGGCCAATGAGCAGTTCTTC
CASSSLTSGRANEQFF
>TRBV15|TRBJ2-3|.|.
TGTGCCACCAGCAGAGTTTTCGGGGGTAGCACAGATACGCAGTATTTT
CATSRVFGGSTDTQYF
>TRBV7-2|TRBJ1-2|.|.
TGTGCCAGCAGCCCGTACGGGGGGGCCGCCTATGGCTACACCTTC
CASSPYGGAAYGYTF
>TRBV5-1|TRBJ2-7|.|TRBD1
TGCGCCAGCAGCCCGATGGACAGGGTGAACAACGAGCAGTACTTC
CASSPMDRVNNEQYF
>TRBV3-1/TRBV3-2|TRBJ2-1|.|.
TGTGCCAGCAGCCGTCGGACCTGGAATGAGCAGTTCTTC
CASSRRTWNEQFF
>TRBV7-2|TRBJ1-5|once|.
TGTGCCAGCAGCTTAGTTCCGACAGGTTTCAATCAGCCCCAGCATTTT
CASSLVPTGFNQPQHF
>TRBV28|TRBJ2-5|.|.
TGTGCCAGCAGTTTGGGGTGGGGAGGCGAGACCCAGTACTTC
CASSLGWGGETQYF
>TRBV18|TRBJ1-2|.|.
TGTGCCAGCTCACCTAGGGGGAACTATGGCTACACCTTC
CASSPRGNYGYTF
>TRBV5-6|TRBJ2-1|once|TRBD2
TGTGCCAGCAGCTCCTCGGAGGCGGGAGGGTACAATGAGCAGTTCTTC
CASSSSEAGGYNEQFF
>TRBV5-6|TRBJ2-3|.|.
TGTGCCAGCAGCTTGGTACCGGGTTTGGGCACAGATACGCAGTATTTT
CASSLVPGLGTDTQYF
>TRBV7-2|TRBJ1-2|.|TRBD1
TGTGCCAGCAGCGAAAGGGACAGGGCGAGTGATGGCTACACCTTC
CASSERDRASDGYTF
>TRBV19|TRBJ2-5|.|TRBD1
TGTGCCAGTAGTAGGGGGACAGAGCAAGAGACCCAGTACTTC
CASSRGTEQETQYF
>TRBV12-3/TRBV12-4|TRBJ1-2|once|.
TGTGCCAGCAGTCTCTATGGCTACACCTTC
CASSLYGYTF
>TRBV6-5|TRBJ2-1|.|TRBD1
TGTGCCAGCAGTTCCCCGGGACAGGGTCTCCGGGAGCAGTTCTTC
CASSSPGQGLREQFF
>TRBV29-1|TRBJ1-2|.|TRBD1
TGCAGCGTTGCTGGACAGGGTTATGGCTACACCTTC
CSVAGQGYGYTF
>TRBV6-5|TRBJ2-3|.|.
TGTGCCAGCAGTCCGGGGACTGCAGATACGCAGTATTTT
CASSPGTADTQYF
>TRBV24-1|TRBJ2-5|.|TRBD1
TGTGCCACCAGTGACCCAGGGACAGCACCTGTGGAGACCCAGTACTTC
CATSDPGTAPVETQYF
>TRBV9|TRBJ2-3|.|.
TGTGCCAGCAGCCCAGATTTCACAGATACGCAGTATTTT
CASSPDFTDTQYF
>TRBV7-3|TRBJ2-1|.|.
TGTGCCAGCACCGAAAGCCCAAGACCTTACAATGAGCAGTTCTTC
CASTESPRPYNEQFF
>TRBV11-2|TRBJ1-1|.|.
TGTGCCAGCAGCTTAGGAGTGACATTTGGGACTGAAGCTTTCTTT
CASSLGVTFGTEAFF
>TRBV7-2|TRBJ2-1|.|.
TGTGCCAGCAGCTTAGAACTGAGCTCCTACAATGAGCAGTTCTTC
CASSLELSSYNEQFF
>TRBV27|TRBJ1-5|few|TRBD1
TGTGCCAGCAGTCGGACAGGGAATTGGCGTGGTCAGCCCCAGCATTTT
CASSRTGNWRGQPQHF
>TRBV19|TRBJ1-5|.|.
TGTGCCAGTAGAGGCTGGAAGGTAGAGGGGGGGCTAGCCCATCAGCCCCAGCATTTT
CASRGWKVEGGLAHQPQHF
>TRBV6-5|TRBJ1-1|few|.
TGTGCCAGCACGGCAGGGATGGTGAACACTGAAGCTTTCTTT
CASTAGMVNTEAFF
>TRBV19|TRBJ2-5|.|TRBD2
TGTGCCAGTAGTATTCTGACTAGCGGGGTCCAAGAGACCCAGTACTTC
CASSILTSGVQETQYF
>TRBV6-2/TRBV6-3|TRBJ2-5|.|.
TGTGCCAGCAGTCTACTAGCAAAAGAGACCCAGTACTTC
CASSLLAKETQYF
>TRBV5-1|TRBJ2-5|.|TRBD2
TGCGCCAGCAGCTTGTCACTAGCGGGGGGAGAGACCCAGTACTTC
CASSLSLAGGETQYF
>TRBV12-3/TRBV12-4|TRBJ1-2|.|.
TGTGCCAGCGCCCCCGCAGAGAACTATGGCTACACCTTC
CASAPAENYGYTF
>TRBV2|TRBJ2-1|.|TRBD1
TGTGCCAGCCCCACACCAGGGGGCTCCTACAATGAGCAGTTCTTC
CASPTPGGSYNEQFF
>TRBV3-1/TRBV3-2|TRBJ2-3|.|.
TGTGCCAGCAGGCAGGGCTCCACAGATACGCAGTATTTT
CASRQGSTDTQYF
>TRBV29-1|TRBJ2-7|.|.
TGCAGCGTTGAAGGAGTGTTGACCTACGAGCAGTACTTC
CSVEGVLTYEQYF
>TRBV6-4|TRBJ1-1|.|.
TGTGCCAGCAGAGAACTCGGGACGGTGAACACTGAAGCTTTCTTT
CASRELGTVNTEAFF
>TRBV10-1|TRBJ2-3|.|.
TGCGCCAGCAGTGTTAGCGCATATTCCACAGATACGCAGTATTTT
CASSVSAYSTDTQYF
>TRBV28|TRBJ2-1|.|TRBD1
TGTGCCAGCAGCTCACCGGGACAGGGTGTCAATGAGCAGTTCTTC
CASSSPGQGVNEQFF
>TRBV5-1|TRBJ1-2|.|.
TGCGCCAGCAGCTTGAGGGGGGCACCCAACTATGGCTACACCTTC
CASSLRGAPNYGYTF
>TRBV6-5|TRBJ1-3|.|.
TGTGCCAGCACCGAAGGGGGTTACTCTGGAAACACCATATATTTT
CASTEGGYSGNTIYF
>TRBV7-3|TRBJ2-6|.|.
TGTGCCAGCAGCTTAATGGGTGCAAGCTCTGGGGCCAACGTCCTGACTTTC
CASSLMGASSGANVLTF
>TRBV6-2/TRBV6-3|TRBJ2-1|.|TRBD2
TGTGCCAGCAGTTACTTCAGCGGGAGGGCCGGTGAGCAGTTCTTC
CASSYFSGRAGEQFF
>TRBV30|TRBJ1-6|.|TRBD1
TGTGCCTGGAGGGGGACAGACCACCACTTT
CAWRGTDHHF
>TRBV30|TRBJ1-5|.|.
TGTGCCTCGGGAGGAGTCAATCAGCCCCAGCATTTT
CASGGVNQPQHF
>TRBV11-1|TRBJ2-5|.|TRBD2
TGTGCCAGCAGCCGGGGACTAGCGGAAGAGACCCAGTACTTC
CASSRGLAEETQYF
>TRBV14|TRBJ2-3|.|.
TGTGCCAGCAGCCGTGGGTGGGAGGCCCGTAGCACAGATACGCAGTATTTT
CASSRGWEARSTDTQYF